The 16 T cell receptor beta chains listed next were all sequenced from one sample in a study of OX40 agonist ivuxolimab in advanced cancers. Assay used: immunoSEQ multiplex PCR; TCRdb lists only in-frame clones, some missing. The profile covers some 82,000 clones, with around 88% appearing a single time and roughly 0.71% taken by the ten largest. Sequencing was performed on CD4+ or CD8+ T cells sorted from blood, taken in a trial of the OX40 agonist ivuxolimab. These receptors all stem from an adult with an advanced solid tumor such as melanoma, head and neck, liver or kidney cancer.

This rearrangement joins TRBV11-1 to TRBJ1-1; D remains ambiguous. The CDR3 covers 14 residues. V was cut by 7 bases and J by 4 bases, with 16 bases left in between. Per the germline V gene, CDR1 is SGHAT and CDR2 is FQDESV (reference sequence). The CDR3 spells CASKLTRGSTEAFF. The CDR3, as DNA: TGTGCCAGCAAGCTAACACGGGGAAGCACTGAAGCTTTCTTT.

Here the CDR3 reads CASSPQGVHYGYTF. As DNA, the CDR3 is TGTGCCAGCAGTCCACAAGGGGTCCACTATGGCTACACCTTC. J is TRBJ1-2 and V is TRBV6-6; weak D call: TRBD1 (5 bases). This CDR3 has 14 residues. In germline, CDR1 is MNHNY, CDR2 SVGAGI (reference sequence). V dropped 5 bases and J dropped 3 bases, with 13 bases sitting between them.

The chain uses TRBV9 and TRBJ2-1, with TRBD2 as a possible D gene (5 bases). The CDR3 covers 14 residues. CDR1 is SGDLS, CDR2 YYNGEE, per germline. V gave up 5 bases and J gave up 10 bases, with 19 bases separating them. CDR3 DNA sequence: TGTGCCAGCAGTCCAACGGACTGGGTCGGGGAGCAGTTCTTC. Its translation: CASSPTDWVGEQFF.

The chain uses TRBV28 and TRBJ1-2, with D possibly being TRBD1 (6 bases). Between the trimmed V and J ends, which lost 2 bases and 0 bases, there was a span of 13 bases. Germline CDR1 reads MDHEN; CDR2 reads SYDVKM. This CDR3 contains 16 residues. Here the CDR3 reads CASSLTRQDANYGYTF. As DNA, the CDR3 is TGTGCCAGCAGTTTAACCAGACAGGACGCTAACTATGGCTACACCTTC.

The CDR3 DNA is TGTGCCAGCAGCCCCCCCCAAAATTCACCCCTCCACTTT. Protein sequence: CASSPPQNSPLHF. The genes are TRBV11-3 and TRBJ1-6; no clear D. V lost 5 bases and J 7 bases, leaving 9 bases between the germline ends. The CDR3 sequence is 13 residues long. From germline, CDR1 is SGHNT and CDR2 YENEEA.

The chain carries TRBV5-1 and TRBJ1-2; no clear D. The V gene's germline CDR1 is SGHRS and CDR2 YFSETQ. Trimming pared 3 bases from V and 6 bases from J, leaving 18 bases between. The CDR3 is made up of 15 amino acids. DNA for the CDR3: TGCGCCAGCAGCTCCCGGACGGACTTGAAGGATGGCTACACCTTC. As protein: CASSSRTDLKDGYTF.

This clone was detected only a few times. This chain links TRBV29-1 with TRBJ2-2, with 9 nucleotides matching TRBD2. V lost 5 bases and J lost 6; bases outside the gene matches: 7. Germline V gives CDR1 SQVTM, CDR2 ANQGSEA. CDR3 size: 14 residues. The chain's CDR3 is CSVLAGTVSGELFF. The CDR3 DNA reads as TGCAGCGTTCTAGCGGGAACCGTCTCCGGGGAGCTGTTTTTT.

CDR3 residues: CASSSRAAGYGYTF. For the CDR3, the DNA is TGCGCCAGCAGCTCCAGGGCGGCCGGCTATGGCTACACCTTC. This rearrangement joins TRBV5-1 to TRBJ1-2, with D possibly TRBD1 on 5 matching bases. Germline loops: CDR1 SGHRS, CDR2 YFSETQ. The V gene lost 3 bases and the J gene lost 4 bases, with 13 bases spanning the gap. CDR3 length: 14 residues. Full variable domain (rest looked up from reference TRBV5-1 and TRBJ1-2): KAGVTQTPRYLIKTRGQQVTLSCSPISGHRSVSWYQQTPGQGLQFLFEYFSETQRNKGNFPGRFSGRQFSNSRSEMNVSTLELGDSALYLCASSSRAAGYGYTFGSGTRLTVV.

The rearrangement joins TRBV7-2 to TRBJ1-5, with 10 bases fitting TRBD1. The CDR3 totals 15 residues. V was pared by 5 bases and J by 6 bases, with 7 bases of the junction left unmatched. From germline, CDR1 is SGHTA and CDR2 FQGNSA. Written as DNA, the CDR3 is TGTGCCAGCAGCGCAACCGGGACAGGGGTTCAGCCCCAGCATTTT. Translation gives CASSATGTGVQPQHF.

Concerning this clone: Different DNA sequences within this sample yield the same CDR3. The chain couples TRBV15 to TRBJ1-1; 7 positions agree with TRBD1. The ends lost 3 bases at V and 1 base at J; junction bases unmatched: 5. Germline V lookup: CDR1 LNHNV, CDR2 YYDKDF (reference sequence). The CDR3 has 15 amino acids. The CDR3 loop reads CATSRAGGSNTEAFF. CDR3 nucleotides: TGTGCCACCAGCAGGGCAGGGGGGTCGAACACTGAAGCTTTCTTT.

This CDR3 reads CASSLAGGGGYTF. The CDR3, as DNA: TGCGCCAGCAGCTTGGCGGGGGGCGGTGGCTACACCTTC. This sequence joins TRBV5-1 and TRBJ1-2; D possibly corresponds to TRBD1 (6 bases). The CDR3 sequence is 13 residues long. V was trimmed by 0 bases and J by 7 bases, leaving 10 bases between them. The germline V gene has CDR1 SGHRS and CDR2 YFSETQ.

This clone has just one count. This rearrangement joins TRBV27 to TRBJ1-6; a possible D gene is TRBD1 (6 bases). CDR1 is MNHEY, CDR2 SMNVEV, per germline (reference sequence). CDR3 length equals 18 residues. V was cut by 6 bases and J by 0 bases, with 18 bases left in between. CDR3 sequence reads: CASSPVGGYSSYNSPLHF. The CDR3 DNA is TGTGCCAGCAGCCCCGTTGGGGGCTATAGCTCCTATAATTCACCCCTCCACTTT.

J is TRBJ1-1 and V is TRBV7-3; D remains unclear. In germline, CDR1 is SGHTA, CDR2 FQGTGA. The CDR3 extends over 16 amino acids. V was cut by 5 bases and J by 4 bases, with 20 bases left in between. The CDR3 loop reads CASSPLPGGVGTEAFF. DNA of the CDR3: TGTGCCAGCAGCCCCTTACCGGGAGGCGTCGGCACTGAAGCTTTCTTT.

V usage is TRBV7-9 and J usage is TRBJ1-1; D unclear. Germline V gene sequence: CDR1 SEHNR, CDR2 FQNEAQ (reference sequence). Trimming removed 3 bases at V and 0 bases at J, with 11 bases between. CDR3 length: 15 amino acids. For the CDR3, the DNA is TGTGCCAGCAGCTTTAGGTCTGGCGTGAACACTGAAGCTTTCTTT. The encoded protein is CASSFRSGVNTEAFF.

V gene TRBV5-1 combines with J gene TRBJ2-1; 9 nucleotides line up with TRBD2. Germline assignment: CDR1 SGHRS and CDR2 YFSETQ. The trim removed 2 bases at V and 6 bases at J, leaving 9 bases unmatched. CDR3 length equals 16 residues. The CDR3 coding sequence is TGCGCCAGCAGCTTTATAGCGGGAGAGGGTGTCAATGAGCAGTTCTTC. Its protein product is CASSFIAGEGVNEQFF.

V and J are TRBV5-4 and TRBJ1-3, with 7 bases matching TRBD1. With V trimmed by 3 bases and J by 0 bases, 6 bases remained unmatched. Germline CDR1 and CDR2: SGHNT and YYREEE (reference sequence). This CDR3 region has 16 residues. Here the CDR3 reads CASSSGQTRSGNTIYF. The CDR3 region has the DNA TGTGCCAGCAGCTCGGGACAGACCCGCTCTGGAAACACCATATATTTT.